This TCR beta chain was recorded in a study of blood T cell repertoires in COVID-19. Study overall: Collection of acute and convalescent COVID-19 samples took place in the United States, Italy and Spain.

The method was immunoSEQ multiplex PCR; TCRdb's version includes in-frame clones alone and lacks a portion of them. Among tens of thousands of clones listed, 86% were seen once. The V end lost 0 bases, the J end lost 0 bases, and 12 bases lay between the germline ends. The CDR3 runs 16 residues. CDR1 is MNHEY and CDR2 is SVGEGT in the germline V gene. This sequence was found in a man over 45 in a cohort sampled during active COVID-19. The sequencing input was peripheral blood. The rearrangement joins TRBV6-2 or TRBV6-3 to TRBJ2-7; possible D gene TRBD2, 5 bases. The CDR3 DNA is TGTGCCAGCAGTTACTCGGTGGCGGGCCTCTCCTACGAGCAGTACTTC. Its translation is CASSYSVAGLSYEQYF.